A selection of T cell receptor beta chains follows, all from one sample in a study of blood T cell repertoires in COVID-19. The repertoire was sequenced with immunoSEQ multiplex PCR; TCRdb's copy has only in-frame clones and lacks some. The sample includes approximately 250,000 clones, 80% to 90% seen only once; the top ten take about a tenth. Sequenced material: peripheral blood. Receptors originate from a woman in her 70s with COVID-19, enrolled during active disease. CDR3s include the opening cysteine and the closing phenylalanine or tryptophan. A D gene is named only where the DNA matches it firmly. A clone size is listed for some rows: how often the clone was seen (once, few, many), or a class if it is expanded.

TRBV5-4	TRBJ2-1	TRBD1	NA	TGTGCCAGCAGCTTGGTTTGGACAGGGGGAAACAATGAGCAGTTCTTC	CASSLVWTGGNNEQFF
TRBV3-1/TRBV3-2	TRBJ2-1	TRBD2	NA	TGTGCCAGCAGCCAAGCACCGGGACTAGAGTTGGAGCAGTTCTTC	CASSQAPGLELEQFF
TRBV6-6	TRBJ1-5	NA	NA	TGTGCCAGCAGTTACTTCCGGGAGCAGCCCCAGCATTTT	CASSYFREQPQHF
TRBV7-8	TRBJ2-2	TRBD2	NA	TGTGCCAGCAGCTTAGTGGGGACTAGGGCCACCGGGGAGCTGTTTTTT	CASSLVGTRATGELFF
TRBV19	TRBJ1-5	NA	NA	TGTGCCAGTAGTATGGGCAGGGTTAATCAGCCCCAGCATTTT	CASSMGRVNQPQHF
TRBV7-2	TRBJ2-1	NA	NA	TGTGCCAGCAGACGAGGGATCGGAAATGAGCAGTTCTTC	CASRRGIGNEQFF
TRBV6-2/TRBV6-3	TRBJ2-4	NA	NA	TGTGCCAGCAGTTACGAGGGCCCCGGCATTCAGTACTTC	CASSYEGPGIQYF
TRBV11-2	TRBJ2-3	TRBD2	NA	TGTGCCAGCAGCTCCAAGCTAGCGGGAGTATTTGATACGCAGTATTTT	CASSSKLAGVFDTQYF
TRBV28	TRBJ2-5	NA	NA	TGTGCCAGCAGCCTAACCGCCCATGGACTGAAACCCCAAGAGACCCAGTACTTC	CASSLTAHGLKPQETQYF
TRBV19	TRBJ2-7	NA	few	TGTGCCAGTAGTTCCCAGGGGCCAAACTCCCTCGAGCAGTACTTC	CASSSQGPNSLEQYF
TRBV2	TRBJ1-2	NA	NA	TGTGCCAGCAGTCTATCCCCGCGGGTAGAGTATGGCTACACCTTC	CASSLSPRVEYGYTF
TRBV5-1	TRBJ2-2	TRBD2	NA	TGCGCCAGCAGCTCCGCCGTGGGAGGGCCCGTCGGGGAGCTGTTTTTT	CASSSAVGGPVGELFF
TRBV5-4	TRBJ2-3	NA	NA	TGTGCCAGCAGCGCTAGGACAGAACACTTAAGCACAGATACGCAGTATTTT	CASSARTEHLSTDTQYF
TRBV6-5	TRBJ2-7	NA	once	TGTGCCAGCGGAGTCGAGAACTACGAGCAGTACTTC	CASGVENYEQYF
TRBV6-6	TRBJ2-3	TRBD2	NA	TGTGCCAGCAGTTACATGGGGGGAGGGCCAACAGATACGCAGTATTTT	CASSYMGGGPTDTQYF
TRBV27	TRBJ2-3	TRBD1	NA	TGTGCCAGCAGTTTAATGCGGGACAGGGGGTACGTAGATACGCAGTATTTT	CASSLMRDRGYVDTQYF
TRBV7-8	TRBJ1-2	NA	NA	TGTGCCAGCAGCTTGGGGGGAGCTAACTATGGCTACACCTTC	CASSLGGANYGYTF
TRBV28	TRBJ1-4	NA	NA	TGTGCCAGCAGTTTCTTTGGGGAGGCTGAAAAACTGTTTTTT	CASSFFGEAEKLFF
TRBV5-1	TRBJ2-5	TRBD1	NA	TGCGCCAGCAGCTCACCGCCGGGACAGTTATACCAAGAGACCCAGTACTTC	CASSSPPGQLYQETQYF
TRBV3-1/TRBV3-2	TRBJ2-2	TRBD2	NA	TGTGCCAGCAGCCCCGGACTAGCGGGAGGAGGAACCGGGGAGCTGTTTTTT	CASSPGLAGGGTGELFF